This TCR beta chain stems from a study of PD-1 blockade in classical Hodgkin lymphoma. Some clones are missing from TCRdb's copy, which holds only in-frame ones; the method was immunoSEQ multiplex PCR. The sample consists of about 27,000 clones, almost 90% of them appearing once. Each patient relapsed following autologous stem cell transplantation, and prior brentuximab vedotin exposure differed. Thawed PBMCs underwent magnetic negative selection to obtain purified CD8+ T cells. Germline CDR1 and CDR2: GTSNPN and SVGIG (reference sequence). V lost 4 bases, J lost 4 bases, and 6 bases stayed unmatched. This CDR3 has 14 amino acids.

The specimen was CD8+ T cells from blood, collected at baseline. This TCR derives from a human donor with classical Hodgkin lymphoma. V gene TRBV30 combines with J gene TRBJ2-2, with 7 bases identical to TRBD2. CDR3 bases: TGTGCCTGGAATGGCGGGAGTTCCACCGGGGAGCTGTTTTTT. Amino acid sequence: CAWNGGSSTGELFF. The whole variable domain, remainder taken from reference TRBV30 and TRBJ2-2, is SQTIHQWPATLVQPVGSPLSLECTVEGTSNPNLYWYRQAAGRGLQLLFYSVGIGQISSEVPQNLSASRPQDRQFILSSKKLLLSDSGFYLCAWNGGSSTGELFFGEGSRLTVL.